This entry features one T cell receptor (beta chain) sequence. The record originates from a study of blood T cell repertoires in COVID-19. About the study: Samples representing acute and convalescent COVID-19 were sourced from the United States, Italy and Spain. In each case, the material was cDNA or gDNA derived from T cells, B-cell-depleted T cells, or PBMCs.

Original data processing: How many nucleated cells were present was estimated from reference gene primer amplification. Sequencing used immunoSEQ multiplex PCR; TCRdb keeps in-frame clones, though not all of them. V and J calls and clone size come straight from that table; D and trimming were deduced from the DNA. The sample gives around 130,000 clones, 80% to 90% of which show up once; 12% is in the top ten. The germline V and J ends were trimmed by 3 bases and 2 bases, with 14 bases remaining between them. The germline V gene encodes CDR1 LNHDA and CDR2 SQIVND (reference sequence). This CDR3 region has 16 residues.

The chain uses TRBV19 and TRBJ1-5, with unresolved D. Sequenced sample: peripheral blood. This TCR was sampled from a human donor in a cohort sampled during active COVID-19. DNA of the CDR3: TGTGCCAGTAGTATTCAGAAGGGAGGAGGCAATCAGCCCCAGCATTTT. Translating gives CASSIQKGGGNQPQHF.